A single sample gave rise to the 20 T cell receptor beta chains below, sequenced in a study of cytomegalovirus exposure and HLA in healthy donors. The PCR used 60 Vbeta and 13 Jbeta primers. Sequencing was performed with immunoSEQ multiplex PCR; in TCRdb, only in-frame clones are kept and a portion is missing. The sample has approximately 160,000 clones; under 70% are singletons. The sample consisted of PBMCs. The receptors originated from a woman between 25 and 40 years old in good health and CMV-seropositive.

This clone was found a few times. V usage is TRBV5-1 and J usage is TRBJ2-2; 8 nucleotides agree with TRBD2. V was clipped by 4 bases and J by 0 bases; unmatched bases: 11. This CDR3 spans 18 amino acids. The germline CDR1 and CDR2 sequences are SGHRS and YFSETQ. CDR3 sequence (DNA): TGCGCCAGCAGCCTTGGGTTCCCGGGACTAGCGAACACCGGGGAGCTGTTTTTT. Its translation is CASSLGFPGLANTGELFF.

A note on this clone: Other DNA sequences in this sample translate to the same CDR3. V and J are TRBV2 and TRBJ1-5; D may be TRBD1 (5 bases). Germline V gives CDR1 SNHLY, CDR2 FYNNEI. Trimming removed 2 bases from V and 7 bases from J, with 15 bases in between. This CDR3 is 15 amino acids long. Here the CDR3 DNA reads TGTGCCAGCAGTGAATCGACGGGGGGTATCCAGCCCCAGCATTTT. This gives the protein CASSESTGGIQPQHF.

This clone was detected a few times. This chain's CDR3 is CASSLKTPGGNTEAFF. CDR3 sequence (DNA): TGTGCCAGCAGTTTAAAGACCCCAGGAGGGAACACTGAAGCTTTCTTT. The V gene is TRBV27, the J gene TRBJ1-1; D unclear. Per the germline V gene, CDR1 is MNHEY and CDR2 is SMNVEV (reference sequence). Between the trimmed V and J ends, which lost 2 bases and 1 base, there was a span of 14 bases. CDR3 length equals 16 residues.

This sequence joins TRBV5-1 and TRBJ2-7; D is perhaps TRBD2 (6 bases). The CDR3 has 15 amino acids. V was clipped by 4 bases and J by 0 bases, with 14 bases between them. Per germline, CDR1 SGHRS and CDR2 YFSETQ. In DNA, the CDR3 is TGCGCCAGCAGCCCATACCCCGGGAGCTCCTACGAGCAGTACTTC. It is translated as CASSPYPGSSYEQYF. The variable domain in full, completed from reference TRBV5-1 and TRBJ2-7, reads KAGVTQTPRYLIKTRGQQVTLSCSPISGHRSVSWYQQTPGQGLQFLFEYFSETQRNKGNFPGRFSGRQFSNSRSEMNVSTLELGDSALYLCASSPYPGSSYEQYFGPGTRLTVT.

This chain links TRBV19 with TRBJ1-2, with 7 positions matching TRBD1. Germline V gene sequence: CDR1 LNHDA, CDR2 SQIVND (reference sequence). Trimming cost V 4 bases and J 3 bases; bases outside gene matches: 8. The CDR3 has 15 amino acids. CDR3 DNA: TGTGCCAGTAGTACGTGGGACAGTGTTTACTATGGCTACACCTTC. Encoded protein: CASSTWDSVYYGYTF.

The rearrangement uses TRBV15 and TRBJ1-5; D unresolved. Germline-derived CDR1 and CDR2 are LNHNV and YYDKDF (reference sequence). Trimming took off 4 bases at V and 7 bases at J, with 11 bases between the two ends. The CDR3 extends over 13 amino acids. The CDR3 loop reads CATSTPGSQPQHF. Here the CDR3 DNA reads TGTGCCACCAGCACCCCCGGTTCCCAGCCCCAGCATTTT.

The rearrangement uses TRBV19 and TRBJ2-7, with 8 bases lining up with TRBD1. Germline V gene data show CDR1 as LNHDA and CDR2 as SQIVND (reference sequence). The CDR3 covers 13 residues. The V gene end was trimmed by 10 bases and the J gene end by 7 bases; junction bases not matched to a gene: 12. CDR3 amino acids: CATLGTGGGEQYF. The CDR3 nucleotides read TGTGCCACCCTGGGGACAGGAGGTGGAGAGCAGTACTTC.

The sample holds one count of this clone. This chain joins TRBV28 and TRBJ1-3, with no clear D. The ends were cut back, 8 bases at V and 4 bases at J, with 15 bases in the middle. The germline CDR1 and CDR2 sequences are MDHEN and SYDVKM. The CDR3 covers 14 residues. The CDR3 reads CASGRIGYGNTIYF. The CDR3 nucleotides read TGTGCCAGCGGGAGGATAGGATACGGAAACACCATATATTTT.

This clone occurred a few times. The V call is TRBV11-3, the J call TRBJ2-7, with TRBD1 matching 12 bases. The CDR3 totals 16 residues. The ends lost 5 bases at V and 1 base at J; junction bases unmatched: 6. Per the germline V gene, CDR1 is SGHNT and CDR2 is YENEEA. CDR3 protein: CASSLAGQGASYEQYF. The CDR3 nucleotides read TGTGCCAGCAGCCTAGCGGGACAGGGGGCATCCTACGAGCAGTACTTC.

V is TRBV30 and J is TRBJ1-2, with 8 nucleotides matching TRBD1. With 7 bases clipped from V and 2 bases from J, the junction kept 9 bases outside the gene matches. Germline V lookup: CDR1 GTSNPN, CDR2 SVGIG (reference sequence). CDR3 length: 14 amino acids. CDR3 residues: CAYTIGQGNYGYTF. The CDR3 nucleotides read TGTGCCTACACCATAGGACAGGGAAACTATGGCTACACCTTC.

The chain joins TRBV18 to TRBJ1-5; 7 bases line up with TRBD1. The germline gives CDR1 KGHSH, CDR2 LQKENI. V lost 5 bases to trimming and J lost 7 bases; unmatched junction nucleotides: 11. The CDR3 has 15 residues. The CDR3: CASSTPGQPQQPQHF. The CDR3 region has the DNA TGTGCCAGCTCAACTCCGGGACAGCCACAACAGCCCCAGCATTTT.

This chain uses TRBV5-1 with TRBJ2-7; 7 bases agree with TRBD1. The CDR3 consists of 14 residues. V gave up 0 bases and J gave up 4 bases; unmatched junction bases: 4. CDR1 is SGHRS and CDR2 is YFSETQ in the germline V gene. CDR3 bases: TGCGCCAGCAGCTTGGAACCGACAGGGTACGAGCAGTACTTC. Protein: CASSLEPTGYEQYF.

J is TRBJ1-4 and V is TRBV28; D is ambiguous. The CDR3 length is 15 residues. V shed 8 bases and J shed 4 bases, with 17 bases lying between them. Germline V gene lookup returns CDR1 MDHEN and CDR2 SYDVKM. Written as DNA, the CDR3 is TGTGCCAGCCTTCTCCGCCAGGCGAATAATGAAAAACTGTTTTTT. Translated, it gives CASLLRQANNEKLFF. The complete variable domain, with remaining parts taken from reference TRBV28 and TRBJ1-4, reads DVKVTQSSRYLVKRTGEKVFLECVQDMDHENMFWYRQDPGLGLRLIYFSYDVKMKEKGDIPEGYSVSREKKERFSLILESASTNQTSMYLCASLLRQANNEKLFFGSGTQLSVL.

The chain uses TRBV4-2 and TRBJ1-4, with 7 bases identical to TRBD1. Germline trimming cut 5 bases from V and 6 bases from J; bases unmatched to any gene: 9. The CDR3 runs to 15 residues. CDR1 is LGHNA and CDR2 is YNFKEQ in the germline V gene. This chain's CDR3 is CASSSPGTADEKLFF. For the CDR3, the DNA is TGTGCCAGCAGCTCACCCGGGACAGCTGATGAAAAACTGTTTTTT.

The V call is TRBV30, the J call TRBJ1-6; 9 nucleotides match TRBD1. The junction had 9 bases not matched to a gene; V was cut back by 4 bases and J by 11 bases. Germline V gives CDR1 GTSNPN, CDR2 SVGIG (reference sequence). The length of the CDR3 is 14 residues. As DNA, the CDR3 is TGTGCCTGGAATGCCGGGACAGGGACAACACCCCTCCACTTT. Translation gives CAWNAGTGTTPLHF. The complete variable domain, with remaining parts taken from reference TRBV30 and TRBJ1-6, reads SQTIHQWPATLVQPVGSPLSLECTVEGTSNPNLYWYRQAAGRGLQLLFYSVGIGQISSEVPQNLSASRPQDRQFILSSKKLLLSDSGFYLCAWNAGTGTTPLHFGNGTRLTVT.

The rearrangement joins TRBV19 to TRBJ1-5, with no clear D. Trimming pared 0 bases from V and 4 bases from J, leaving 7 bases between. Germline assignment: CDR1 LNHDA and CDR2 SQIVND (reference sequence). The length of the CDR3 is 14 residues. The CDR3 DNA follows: TGTGCCAGTAGTATAGACAGGAATAATCAGCCCCAGCATTTT. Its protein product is CASSIDRNNQPQHF.

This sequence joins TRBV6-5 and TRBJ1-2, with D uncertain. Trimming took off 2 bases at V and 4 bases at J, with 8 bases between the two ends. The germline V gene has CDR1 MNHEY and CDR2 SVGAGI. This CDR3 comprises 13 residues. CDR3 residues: CASSYSGPYGYTF. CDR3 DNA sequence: TGTGCCAGCAGTTACAGCGGGCCCTATGGCTACACCTTC.

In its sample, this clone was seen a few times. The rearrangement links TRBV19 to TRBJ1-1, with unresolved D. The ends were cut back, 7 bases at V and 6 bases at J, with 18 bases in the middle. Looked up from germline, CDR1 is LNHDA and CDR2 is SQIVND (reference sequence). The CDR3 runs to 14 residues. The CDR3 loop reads CASIPGRGVSEAFF. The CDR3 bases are TGTGCCAGTATCCCCGGGCGGGGTGTCTCTGAAGCTTTCTTT. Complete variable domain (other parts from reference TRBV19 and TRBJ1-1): DGGITQSPKYLFRKEGQNVTLSCEQNLNHDAMYWYRQDPGQGLRLIYYSQIVNDFQKGDIAEGYSVSREKKESFPLTVTSAQKNPTAFYLCASIPGRGVSEAFFGQGTRLTVV.

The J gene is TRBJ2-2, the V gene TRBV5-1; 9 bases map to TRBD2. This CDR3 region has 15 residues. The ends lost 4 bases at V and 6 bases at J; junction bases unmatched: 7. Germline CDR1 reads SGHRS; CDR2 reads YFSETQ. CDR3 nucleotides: TGCGCCAGCAGCGATTGGAAGCGGGAGGCCGGGGAGCTGTTTTTT. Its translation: CASSDWKREAGELFF. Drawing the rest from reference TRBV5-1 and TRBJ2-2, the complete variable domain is KAGVTQTPRYLIKTRGQQVTLSCSPISGHRSVSWYQQTPGQGLQFLFEYFSETQRNKGNFPGRFSGRQFSNSRSEMNVSTLELGDSALYLCASSDWKREAGELFFGEGSRLTVL.

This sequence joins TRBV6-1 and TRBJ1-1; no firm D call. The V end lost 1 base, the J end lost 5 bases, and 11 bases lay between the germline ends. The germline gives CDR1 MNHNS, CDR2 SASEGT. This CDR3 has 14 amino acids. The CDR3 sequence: CASSEVGRQTEAFF. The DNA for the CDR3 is TGTGCCAGCAGTGAAGTGGGCCGGCAGACTGAAGCTTTCTTT.